These 9 T cell receptor gamma chains were all obtained from the same sample, sequenced in a study of gamma delta lymphoproliferative disorders and STAT genes. Sequencing used genomic DNA taken from PBMCs of patients and controls. TCRdb re-called the multiplex PCR reads through CATT. The table lists 1,500 to 2,000 gamma-chain clones, more than 15% of them singletons. Material: blood. All receptors derive from a human donor in good health.

By its share, this clone is large (0.1 to 1%). The chain joins TRGV8 to TRGJP1. Because TCRdb records no J gene, it was assigned here through a match of the DNA to germline. Germline trimming cut 3 bases from V and 0 bases from J; bases unmatched to any gene: 10. This CDR3 has 17 amino acids. Germline CDR1 reads VENAVY; CDR2 reads YDSYNSRV. CDR3 in DNA: TGTGCCACCTGGGATGGGGGGGGATATACCACTGGTTGGTTCAAGATATTT. The encoded protein is CATWDGGGYTTGWFKIF.

By sample fraction, this clone is large. J is TRGJ1 or TRGJ2 and V is TRGV4. The J gene was not available in TCRdb and was assigned here by matching the DNA to germline segments. V gave up 5 bases and J gave up 3 bases; unmatched junction bases: 4. The CDR3 runs 12 residues. Per germline, CDR1 EGSTGY and CDR2 YDSYTSSV. The CDR3 protein is CATWAPYYKKLF. As DNA, the CDR3 is TGTGCCACCTGGGCTCCTTATTATAAGAAACTCTTT.

This clone was detected a few times. A single base is all that separates this from a far larger clone, so a read error is likely. The identical CDR3 is also encoded by other nucleotide sequences in the sample. The chain has TRGV10 and TRGJP2. No J segment appears in TCRdb, so it was assigned here by matching the sequence to germline. TRGV10 is an open reading frame whose function is uncertain. This CDR3 contains 16 residues. CDR3 sequence reads: CAAWDYILSSDWIKTF. For the CDR3, the DNA is TGCGCTGCGTGGGATTATATTCTAAGTAGTGATTGGATCAAGACGTTT.

Ten or more counts support this clone. The chain couples TRGV8 to TRGJ1 or TRGJ2. The J gene is absent in TCRdb and was assigned here via DNA matching to germline. The germline gives CDR1 VENAVY, CDR2 YDSYNSRV. Trimming removed 6 bases from V and 3 bases from J; junction bases left unmatched: 2. The length of the CDR3 is 11 residues. CDR3 region: CATWIYYKKLF. The CDR3 bases are TGTGCCACCTGGATTTATTATAAGAAACTCTTT.

The gene calls are TRGV10 and TRGJ1 or TRGJ2. TCRdb is silent on the J gene; assignment here came from matching the DNA to germline. TRGV10 has ORF status, its function being uncertain. This CDR3 spans 14 amino acids. With V trimmed by 8 bases and J by 4 bases, 12 bases remained unmatched. CDR3 amino acids: CAAWVQRPYYKKLF. CDR3 in DNA: TGTGCTGCGTGGGTCCAGCGGCCATATTATAAGAAACTCTTT.

This clone appeared many times. A much larger clone lies a single base off, so this may be a read error. The chain carries TRGV2 and TRGJP1. The J gene is not listed in TCRdb, so it was assigned here from a DNA match to germline. Germline V gene sequence: CDR1 EGSNGY, CDR2 YDSYNSKV. CDR3 length equals 14 residues. CDR3 amino acids: CATWDDTTDWFKIF. CDR3 nucleotide sequence: TGTGCCACCTGGGACGATACCACTGATTGGTTCAAGATATTT.

The V gene is TRGV9, the J gene TRGJ1 or TRGJ2. The J gene, left out of TCRdb, was set here by checking the DNA against germline. J was trimmed by 12 bases and V by 3 bases; bases with no gene match: 17. CDR1 GITISATS and CDR2 ISYDGTV come from the germline V gene (reference sequence). CDR3 length: 14 residues. CDR3 loop: CALWEISTRRGKLF. CDR3 nucleotide sequence: TGTGCCTTGTGGGAGATCTCCACCCGTCGGGGGAAACTCTTT.

This clone qualifies as medium-sized. The chain links TRGV3 to TRGJ1 or TRGJ2. TCRdb leaves out the J gene; it was filled in here by matching the DNA to germline. Trimming took 3 bases from V and 3 from J; bases not matched to a gene: 8. Germline CDR1 reads VTNTFY; CDR2 reads YDVSTARD (reference sequence). This CDR3 is built from 14 residues. The CDR3 loop is CATWDLKSYYKKLF. CDR3 in DNA: TGTGCCACCTGGGACTTGAAAAGTTATTATAAGAAACTCTTT.

Relative to its sample, this clone is large (0.1 to 1%). In the same sample, other DNA sequences code for this CDR3. V is TRGV2 and J is TRGJ1 or TRGJ2. As TCRdb names no J gene, one was assigned here on the basis of a DNA match to germline. Germline CDR1 EGSNGY, CDR2 YDSYNSKV. V shed 0 bases, J shed 1 base, and the junction held 6 bases outside the gene matches. The CDR3 is 15 residues long. The CDR3 here is CATWDGPNNYYKKLF. The CDR3 DNA follows: TGTGCCACCTGGGACGGGCCCAATAATTATTATAAGAAACTCTTT.